This T cell receptor beta chain was identified during a study of shared clonotypes between healthy human individuals. Study in general: Donors, aged 18 to 49, were a couple of women and three men.

Positively selected for CCR7, the CD45RO-negative cells used as naive CD8 cells excluded terminally differentiated effector memory CD45RA+ cells. The length of the CDR3 is 17 residues. Germline assignment: CDR1 GTSNPN and CDR2 SVGIG (reference sequence). With 0 bases removed from V and 3 bases from J, the gap between germline ends came to 17 bases. Broader study findings: It was only blood that was sampled, and tissue repertoires likely differ.

TCRdb's table, derived via immunoSEQ multiplex PCR, lists solely in-frame clones and lacks some. The sample holds millions of clones, around 96% seen once. To note about this clone: Its target is unknown.

The sample was naive CD8+ T cells sorted from blood. This receptor was identified in a man aged 18 to 30 in good health. The J gene is TRBJ1-4, the V gene TRBV30, with TRBD1 as a possible D gene (5 bases). Here the CDR3 DNA reads TGTGCCTGGAGTGTACTGGGGCTTGCAGGGCCTAATGAAAAACTGTTTTTT. It is translated as CAWSVLGLAGPNEKLFF.